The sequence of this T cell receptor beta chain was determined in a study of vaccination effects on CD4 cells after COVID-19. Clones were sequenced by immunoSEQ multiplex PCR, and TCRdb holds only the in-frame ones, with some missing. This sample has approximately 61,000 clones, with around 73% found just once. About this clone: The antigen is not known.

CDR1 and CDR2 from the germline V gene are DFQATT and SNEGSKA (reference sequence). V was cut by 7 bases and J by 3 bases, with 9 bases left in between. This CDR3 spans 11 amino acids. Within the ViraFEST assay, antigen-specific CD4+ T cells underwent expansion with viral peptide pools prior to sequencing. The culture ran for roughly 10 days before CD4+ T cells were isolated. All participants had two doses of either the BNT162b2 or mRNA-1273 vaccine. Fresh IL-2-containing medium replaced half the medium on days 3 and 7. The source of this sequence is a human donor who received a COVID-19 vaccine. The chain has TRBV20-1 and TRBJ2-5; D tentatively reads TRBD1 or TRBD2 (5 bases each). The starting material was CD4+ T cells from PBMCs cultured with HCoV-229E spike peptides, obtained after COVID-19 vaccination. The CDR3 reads CSVGEKETQYF. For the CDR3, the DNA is TGCAGTGTGGGGGAGAAAGAGACCCAGTACTTC.